The clone carrying this TCR beta chain was counted once. Its antigen is currently unknown. The sample originates from a study of shared clonotypes between healthy human individuals. The germline V and J ends were trimmed by 4 bases and 6 bases, with 17 bases remaining between them. There are 15 residues in the CDR3. The germline V gene encodes CDR1 SGDLS and CDR2 YYNGEE. Generated by immunoSEQ multiplex PCR, the TCRdb table keeps only in-frame clones and is missing some. The sample has some 650,000 clones; roughly 97% are singletons. Whole-study findings and limits: The study drew on few donors, limiting represented genetic and exposure-history diversity. Among the subsets, naive ones generally showed larger estimated richness than memory ones.

Input material: naive CD4+ T cells sorted from blood. Subset of the sample: CD45RA+ positively selected. The chain uses TRBV9 and TRBJ2-1; D is unresolved. This TCR came from a woman under 40 in good health. The CDR3 sequence is CASSKNTLSLNEQFF. CDR3 nucleotides: TGTGCCAGCAGCAAAAACACCCTATCGCTCAATGAGCAGTTCTTC. The entire variable domain, with the rest obtained from reference TRBV9 and TRBJ2-1, is as follows: DSGVTQTPKHLITATGQRVTLRCSPRSGDLSVYWYQQSLDQGLQFLIQYYNGEERAKGNILERFSAQQFPDLHSELNLSSLELGDSALYFCASSKNTLSLNEQFFGPGTRLTVL.